This T cell receptor (beta chain) was identified in a study of blood T cell repertoires in COVID-19. Whole-study context: Samples of COVID-19 (acute and convalescent) were obtained from the United States, Italy and Spain. T cells, B-cell-depleted T cells, or PBMCs provided the cDNA or gDNA that served as material.

As originally analysed: Amplified reference gene primers provided the basis for estimating nucleated cell counts. Clones were sequenced by immunoSEQ multiplex PCR, and TCRdb holds only the in-frame ones, with some missing. That table is the source of V, J and clone size, and D and trimming were worked out from the DNA. Among under 200,000 clones listed, around 74% were seen once. This clone has only one observation. Germline V lookup: CDR1 SGHAT, CDR2 FQNNGV. V lost 1 base and J 5 bases, leaving 12 bases between the germline ends. The CDR3 has 14 residues. The genes are TRBV11-2 and TRBJ2-7; tentative D call: TRBD2 (5 bases). The TCR comes from a man in his sixties or seventies with acute or convalescent COVID-19. Sequenced input: peripheral blood. CDR3: CASSLAAATDEQYF. CDR3 bases: TGTGCCAGCAGCTTAGCAGCGGCTACGGACGAGCAGTACTTC.